This TCR beta chain is from a study of neurological immune-mediated disorders. Study-wide results and caveats: No CDR3 amino acid sequences were shared by expanded clones across subjects, suggesting private repertoires in all groups. The highest TCR clonal expansion occurred in HTLV-1-associated myelopathy; multiple sclerosis fell below healthy controls.

5'RACE generated cDNA with 10-nucleotide random UMIs. One entry per CDR3 protein results from TCRdb running MiXCR on the 5' RACE reads. The sample has over 55,000 distinct CDR3 sequences, nearly 10% seen once. This CDR3 comprises 17 residues. V gave up 4 bases and J gave up 7 bases; unmatched junction bases: 16. CDR1 and CDR2 (germline): SGHRS, YFSETQ. Note on this clonotype: Its antigen is currently unknown.

Stated time point: longitudinal time-point 2. The unsorted libraries were produced from 2 million PBMCs held at -80 C. The V gene is TRBV5-1, the J gene TRBJ2-2, with 7 bases identical to TRBD1. The origin of this receptor is a man between 25 and 39 years old in good health. The sample consisted of PBMCs. The CDR3 nucleotides are TGCGCCAGCAGCATCCGGGACAGCCTTATTTCTGGCGGGGAGCTGTTTTTT. Residues: CASSIRDSLISGGELFF.